Shown below are 9 T cell receptor beta chains from a single sample sequenced in a study of OX40 agonist ivuxolimab in advanced cancers. Assay used: immunoSEQ multiplex PCR; TCRdb lists only in-frame clones, some missing. The repertoire holds 90,000 to 95,000 clones, with around 87% as singletons. The sequenced sample was CD4+ or CD8+ T cells sorted from blood, obtained in a trial of the OX40 agonist ivuxolimab. The receptors stem from an adult with an advanced solid tumor such as melanoma, head and neck, liver or kidney cancer.

The V and J genes are TRBV6-6 and TRBJ2-5; D is possibly TRBD2 (6 bases). The CDR3 runs 13 residues. Trimming removed 8 bases from V and 2 bases from J, with 12 bases in between. Germline CDR1 and CDR2: MNHNY and SVGAGI (reference sequence). The CDR3 reads CASAAAGQETQYF. Written as DNA, the CDR3 is TGTGCCAGCGCCGCGGCGGGACAAGAGACCCAGTACTTC.

The J gene is TRBJ2-1, the V gene TRBV11-3; TRBD2 agrees at 7 bases. Germline values: CDR1 SGHNT, CDR2 YENEEA. The V and J ends lost 1 base and 1 base, in that order; junction bases with no gene match: 1. The CDR3 loop spans 15 amino acids. CDR3 in DNA: TGTGCCAGCAGCTTAGTAGCGGGTTCCTACAATGAGCAGTTCTTC. This gives the protein CASSLVAGSYNEQFF. Full variable domain (remainder filled in from reference TRBV11-3 and TRBJ2-1): EAGVVQSPRYKIIEKKQPVAFWCNPISGHNTLYWYLQNLGQGPELLIRYENEEAVDDSQLPKDRFSAERLKGVDSTLKIQPAELGDSAVYLCASSLVAGSYNEQFFGPGTRLTVL.

This clone came up once. The chain is built from TRBV6-4 and TRBJ1-4; 8 bases are a match to TRBD1. CDR1 and CDR2 (germline): MRHNA, SNTAGT. This CDR3 is built from 15 residues. With V trimmed by 5 bases and J by 5 bases, 7 bases remained unmatched. The CDR3 coding sequence is TGTGCCAGCAGTCCCGGGACAGGAGCAAATGAAAAACTGTTTTTT. Its translation: CASSPGTGANEKLFF.

This chain joins TRBV19 and TRBJ1-3; D is unresolved. This CDR3 comprises 14 residues. Trimming took off 7 bases at V and 4 bases at J, with 14 bases between the two ends. The germline V gene has CDR1 LNHDA and CDR2 SQIVND (reference sequence). The CDR3, as DNA: TGTGCCAGTACCGATGCGTTAGCAGGAAACACCATATATTTT. It specifies CASTDALAGNTIYF.

The CDR3 DNA is TGTGCCAGCAGTTTATGGGAGACAGGGAAGGGTCTCCTAGCTAATGAAAAACTGTTTTTT. Translating gives CASSLWETGKGLLANEKLFF. V gene TRBV28 combines with J gene TRBJ1-4; 7 nucleotides agree with TRBD1. There are 20 residues in the CDR3. V shed 0 bases, J shed 3 bases, and the junction held 16 bases outside the gene matches. Germline assignment: CDR1 MDHEN and CDR2 SYDVKM.

V usage is TRBV19 and J usage is TRBJ1-4, with D hard to call. Trimming pared 7 bases from V and 5 bases from J, leaving 17 bases between. Germline V gives CDR1 LNHDA, CDR2 SQIVND (reference sequence). CDR3 length equals 15 residues. CDR3 sequence reads: CASTLRVGLNEKLFF. CDR3 nucleotides: TGTGCCAGTACCCTCCGAGTAGGGCTCAATGAAAAACTGTTTTTT.

The chain joins TRBV14 to TRBJ1-3, with D maybe TRBD1 (5 bases). The CDR3 runs 17 residues. Trimming removed 1 base from V and 0 bases from J, with 13 bases in between. Germline V gives CDR1 SGHDN, CDR2 FVKESK. CDR3 residues: CASSQGTWGNSGNTIYF. For the CDR3, the DNA is TGTGCCAGCAGCCAAGGAACTTGGGGGAACTCTGGAAACACCATATATTTT. Looking up the rest from reference TRBV14 and TRBJ1-3 gives the full variable domain: EAGVTQFPSHSVIEKGQTVTLRCDPISGHDNLYWYRRVMGKEIKFLLHFVKESKQDESGMPNNRFLAERTGGTYSTLKVQPAELEDSGVYFCASSQGTWGNSGNTIYFGEGSWLTVV.

The chain has TRBV28 and TRBJ1-3; no reliable D call. The CDR3 spans 14 residues. Germline V CDR1 and CDR2: MDHEN, SYDVKM. The V end was cut by 5 bases, the J end by 2 bases, with 10 bases between. The CDR3 spells CASSPTLAGNTIYF. The CDR3 bases are TGTGCCAGCAGTCCAACATTAGCTGGAAACACCATATATTTT.

V and J are TRBV11-2 and TRBJ1-2; D is possibly TRBD1 (5 bases). Germline CDR1 SGHAT, CDR2 FQNNGV. The length of the CDR3 is 16 residues. V dropped 2 bases and J dropped 2 bases, with 15 bases sitting between them. The CDR3 protein is CASSLLKGPANYGYTF. CDR3 sequence (DNA): TGTGCCAGCAGCTTACTCAAGGGACCAGCAAACTATGGCTACACCTTC.